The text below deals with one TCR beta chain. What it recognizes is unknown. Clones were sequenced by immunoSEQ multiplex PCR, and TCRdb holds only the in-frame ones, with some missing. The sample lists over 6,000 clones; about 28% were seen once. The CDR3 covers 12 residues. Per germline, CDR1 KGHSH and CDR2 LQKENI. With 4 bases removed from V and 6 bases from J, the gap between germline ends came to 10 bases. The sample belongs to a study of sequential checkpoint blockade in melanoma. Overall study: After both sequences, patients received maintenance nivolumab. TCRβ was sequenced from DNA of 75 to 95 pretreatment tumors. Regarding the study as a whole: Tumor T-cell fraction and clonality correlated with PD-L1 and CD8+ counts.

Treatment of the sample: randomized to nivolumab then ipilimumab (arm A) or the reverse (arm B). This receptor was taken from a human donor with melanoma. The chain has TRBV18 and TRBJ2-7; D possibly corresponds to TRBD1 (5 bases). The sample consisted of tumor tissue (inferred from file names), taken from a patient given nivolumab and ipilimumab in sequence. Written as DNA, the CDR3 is TGTGCCAGCTCACTTCAGGGTGGCGAGCAGTACTTC. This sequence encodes CASSLQGGEQYF. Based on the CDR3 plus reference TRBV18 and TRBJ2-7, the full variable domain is NAGVMQNPRHLVRRRGQEARLRCSPMKGHSHVYWYRQLPEEGLKFMVYLQKENIIDESGMPKERFSAEFPKEGPSILRIQQVVRGDSAAYFCASSLQGGEQYFGPGTRLTVT.